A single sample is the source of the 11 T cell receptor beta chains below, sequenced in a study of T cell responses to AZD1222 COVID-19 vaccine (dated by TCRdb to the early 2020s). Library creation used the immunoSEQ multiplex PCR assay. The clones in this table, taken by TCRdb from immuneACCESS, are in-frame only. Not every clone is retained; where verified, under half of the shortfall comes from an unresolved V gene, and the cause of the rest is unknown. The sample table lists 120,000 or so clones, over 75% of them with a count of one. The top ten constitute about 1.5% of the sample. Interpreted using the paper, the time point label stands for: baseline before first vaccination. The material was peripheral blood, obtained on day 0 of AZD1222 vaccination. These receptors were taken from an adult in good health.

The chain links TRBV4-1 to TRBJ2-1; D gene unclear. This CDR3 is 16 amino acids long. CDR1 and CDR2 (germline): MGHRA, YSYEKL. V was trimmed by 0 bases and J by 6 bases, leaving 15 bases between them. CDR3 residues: CASSQDQRSTRNEQFF. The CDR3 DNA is TGCGCCAGCAGCCAAGATCAGAGGTCAACTCGCAATGAGCAGTTCTTC.

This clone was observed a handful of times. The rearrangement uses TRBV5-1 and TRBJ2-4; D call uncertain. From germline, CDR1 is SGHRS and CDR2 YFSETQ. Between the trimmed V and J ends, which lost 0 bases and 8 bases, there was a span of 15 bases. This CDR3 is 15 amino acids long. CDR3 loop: CASSLEQPTYDIQYF. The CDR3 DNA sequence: TGCGCCAGCAGCTTGGAACAGCCCACATACGACATTCAGTACTTC.

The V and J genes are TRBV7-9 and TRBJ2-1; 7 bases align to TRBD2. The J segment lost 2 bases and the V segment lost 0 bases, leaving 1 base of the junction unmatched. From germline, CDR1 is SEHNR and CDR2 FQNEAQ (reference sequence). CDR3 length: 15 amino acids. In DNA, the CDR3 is TGTGCCAGCAGCTTAGCCAGCGGGGCCTACAATGAGCAGTTCTTC. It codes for CASSLASGAYNEQFF.

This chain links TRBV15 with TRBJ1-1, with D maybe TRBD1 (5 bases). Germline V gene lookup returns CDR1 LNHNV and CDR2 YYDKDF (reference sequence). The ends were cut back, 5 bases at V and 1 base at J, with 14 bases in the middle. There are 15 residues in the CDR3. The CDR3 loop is CATSPGTGGNTEAFF. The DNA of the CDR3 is TGTGCCACCAGCCCCGGGACGGGAGGGAACACTGAAGCTTTCTTT.

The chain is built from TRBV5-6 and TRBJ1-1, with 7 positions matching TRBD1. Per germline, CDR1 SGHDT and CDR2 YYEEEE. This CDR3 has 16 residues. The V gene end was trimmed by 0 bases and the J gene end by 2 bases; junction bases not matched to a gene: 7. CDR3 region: CASSLGPPGGNTEAFF. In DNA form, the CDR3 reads TGTGCCAGCAGCTTGGGGCCCCCAGGGGGTAACACTGAAGCTTTCTTT.

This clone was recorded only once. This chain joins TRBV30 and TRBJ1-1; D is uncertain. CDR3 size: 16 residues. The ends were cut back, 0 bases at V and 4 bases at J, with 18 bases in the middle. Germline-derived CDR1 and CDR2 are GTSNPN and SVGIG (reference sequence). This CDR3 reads CAWSVRPGSRSTEAFF. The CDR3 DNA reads TGTGCCTGGAGTGTACGGCCAGGCTCACGGAGCACTGAAGCTTTCTTT.

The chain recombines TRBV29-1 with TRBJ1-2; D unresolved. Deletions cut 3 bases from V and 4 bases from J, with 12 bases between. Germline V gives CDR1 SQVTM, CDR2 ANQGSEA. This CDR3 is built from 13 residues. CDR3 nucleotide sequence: TGCAGCGTTGAGAGTTTTCGGGGCTATGGCTACACCTTC. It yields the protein CSVESFRGYGYTF.

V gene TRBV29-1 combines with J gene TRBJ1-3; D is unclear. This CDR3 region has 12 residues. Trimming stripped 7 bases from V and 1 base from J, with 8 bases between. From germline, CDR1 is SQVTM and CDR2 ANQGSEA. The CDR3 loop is CSGRTSGNTIYF. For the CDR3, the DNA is TGCAGCGGGCGAACTTCTGGAAACACCATATATTTT.

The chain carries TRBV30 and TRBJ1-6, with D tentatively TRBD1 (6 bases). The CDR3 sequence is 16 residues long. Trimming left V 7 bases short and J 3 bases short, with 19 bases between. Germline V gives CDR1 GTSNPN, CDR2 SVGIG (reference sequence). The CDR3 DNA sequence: TGTGCCTTAATTTTCCAGGGGAGCCTCTATAATTCACCCCTCCACTTT. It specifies CALIFQGSLYNSPLHF.

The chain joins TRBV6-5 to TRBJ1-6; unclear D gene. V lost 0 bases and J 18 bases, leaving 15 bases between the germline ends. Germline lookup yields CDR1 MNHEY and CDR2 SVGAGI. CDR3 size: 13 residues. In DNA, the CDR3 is TGTGCCAGCAGTTACTCTTCTTCAGGTTATAACCACTTT. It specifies CASSYSSSGYNHF.

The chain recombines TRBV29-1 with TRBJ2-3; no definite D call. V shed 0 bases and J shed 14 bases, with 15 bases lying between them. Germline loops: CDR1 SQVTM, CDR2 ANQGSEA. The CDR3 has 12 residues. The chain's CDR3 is CSVEDLEPALYF. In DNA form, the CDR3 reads TGCAGCGTTGAAGATTTGGAGCCTGCGCTGTATTTT.